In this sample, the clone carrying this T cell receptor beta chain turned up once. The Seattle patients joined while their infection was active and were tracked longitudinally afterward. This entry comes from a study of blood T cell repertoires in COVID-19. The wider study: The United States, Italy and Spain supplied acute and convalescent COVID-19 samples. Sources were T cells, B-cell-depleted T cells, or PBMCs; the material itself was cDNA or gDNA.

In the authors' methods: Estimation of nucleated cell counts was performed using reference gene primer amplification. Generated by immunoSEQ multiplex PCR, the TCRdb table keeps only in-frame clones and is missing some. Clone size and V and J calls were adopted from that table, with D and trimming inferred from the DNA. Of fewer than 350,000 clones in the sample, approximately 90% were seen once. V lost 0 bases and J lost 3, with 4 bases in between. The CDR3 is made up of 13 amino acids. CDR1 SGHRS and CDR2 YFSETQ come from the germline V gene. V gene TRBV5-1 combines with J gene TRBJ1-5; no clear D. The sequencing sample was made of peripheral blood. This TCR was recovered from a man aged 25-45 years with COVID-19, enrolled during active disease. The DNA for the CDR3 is TGCGCCAGCAGCTTGGGGCTCAATCAGCCCCAGCATTTT. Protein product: CASSLGLNQPQHF.